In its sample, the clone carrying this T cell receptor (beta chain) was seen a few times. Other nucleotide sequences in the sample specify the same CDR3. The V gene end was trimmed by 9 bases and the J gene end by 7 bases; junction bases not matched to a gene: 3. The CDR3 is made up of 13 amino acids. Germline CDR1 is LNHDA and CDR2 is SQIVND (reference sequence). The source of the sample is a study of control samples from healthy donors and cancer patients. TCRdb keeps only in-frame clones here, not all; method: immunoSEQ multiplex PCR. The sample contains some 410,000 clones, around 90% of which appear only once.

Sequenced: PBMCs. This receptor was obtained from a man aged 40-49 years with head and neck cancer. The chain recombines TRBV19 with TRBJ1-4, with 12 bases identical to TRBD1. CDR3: CASWDRGLEKLFF. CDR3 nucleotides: TGTGCCAGCTGGGACAGGGGGCTTGAAAAACTGTTTTTT.